These T cell receptor beta chains were read from a single sample in a study of Graves' ophthalmopathy and Graves' hyperthyroidism. In TCRdb, the multiplex PCR reads were re-called with MiXCR into one record per CDR3 protein. This sample yields about 480,000 distinct CDR3 sequences, of which 13% to 15% are seen a single time; over 8% belongs to the top ten. Sequenced sample: blood. These receptors originate from a woman aged 25 to 39 with Graves' ophthalmopathy. CDR3s include the opening cysteine and the closing phenylalanine or tryptophan. The D gene is left open where the match is weak. Rows give clone size only sometimes, using once, few, many, or a class for an expanded clone.

TRBJ1-3,NA,few,TRBV7-8,CASSLLANSGNTIYF,TGTGCCAGCAGCTTATTGGCTAACTCTGGAAACACCATATATTTT
TRBJ2-5,TRBD1,many,TRBV24-1,CATSDPGRTGQETQYF,TGTGCCACCAGTGATCCGGGGCGGACAGGCCAAGAGACCCAGTACTTC
TRBJ1-2,TRBD1,many,TRBV6-1,CASSVGQGMFYGYTF,TGTGCCAGCAGTGTCGGACAGGGGATGTTTTATGGCTACACCTTC
TRBJ1-1,TRBD1,many,TRBV4-1,CASSQGQGTTEAFF,TGCGCCAGCAGCCAAGGACAGGGGACTACTGAAGCTTTCTTT
TRBJ2-5,TRBD1,many,TRBV10-3,CATGTGGRGETQYF,TGTGCCACCGGGACAGGGGGAAGAGGAGAGACCCAGTACTTC
TRBJ2-7,NA,many,TRBV12-3/TRBV12-4,CASSPGTDPYEQYF,TGTGCCAGCAGTCCCGGGACCGACCCTTACGAGCAGTACTTC
TRBJ1-2,TRBD1,NA,TRBV12-3/TRBV12-4,CASSRHRTGGGYGYTF,TGTGCCAGCAGTCGTCATCGGACAGGGGGCGGGTATGGCTACACCTTC
TRBJ1-2,TRBD1,many,TRBV30,CAWRYRGNYGYTF,TGTGCCTGGAGGTACAGGGGGAACTATGGCTACACCTTC
TRBJ2-7,TRBD1,many,TRBV6-1,CASREGQKDEQYF,TGTGCCAGCCGCGAGGGACAGAAGGACGAGCAGTACTTC
TRBJ2-7,TRBD1,many,TRBV28,CASSFRGLVNEQYF,TGTGCCAGCAGTTTCAGGGGGCTGGTTAACGAGCAGTACTTC
TRBJ1-6,TRBD1,many,TRBV6-5,CASTARPPGQVYNSPLHF,TGTGCCAGCACCGCCCGACCCCCGGGACAGGTCTATAATTCACCCCTCCACTTT
TRBJ2-7,TRBD2,many,TRBV5-1,CASSLAGGSSYEQYF,TGTGCCAGCAGCTTAGCGGGAGGGAGCTCCTACGAGCAGTACTTC
TRBJ2-5,NA,many,TRBV15,CATSSARKAQETQYF,TGTGCCACCAGCAGTGCCAGAAAAGCTCAAGAGACCCAGTACTTC
TRBJ1-1,NA,many,TRBV28,CASSFSPFMGANTEAFF,TGTGCCAGCAGTTTTAGCCCCTTTATGGGGGCGAACACTGAAGCTTTCTTT
TRBJ1-6,NA,NA,TRBV5-1,CASSLEGGGSPLHF,TGCGCCAGCAGCTTGGAGGGAGGAGGGTCACCCCTCCACTTT
TRBJ2-5,NA,NA,TRBV6-5,CASSYSGLKETQYF,TGTGCCAGCAGTTACTCAGGGTTGAAAGAGACCCAGTACTTC
TRBJ2-7,NA,NA,TRBV6-1,CASSEYWGGGFAEQYF,TGTGCCAGCAGTGAATACTGGGGCGGAGGCTTCGCCGAGCAGTACTTC
TRBJ2-2,NA,NA,TRBV5-6,CASSPENTGELFF,TGTGCCAGCAGTCCGGAGAACACCGGGGAGCTGTTTTTT
TRBJ1-2,NA,many,TRBV28,CASSSMTAPYGYTF,TGTGCCAGCAGCAGTATGACGGCCCCCTATGGCTACACCTTC
TRBJ2-3,NA,NA,TRBV2,CASSDMFRDTQYF,TGTGCCAGCAGTGACATGTTTCGAGATACGCAGTATTTT
TRBJ1-2,NA,many,TRBV28,CASSLLDRPFFYGYTF,TGTGCCAGCAGTTTATTGGACAGACCTTTTTTCTATGGCTACACCTTC
TRBJ2-2,NA,many,TRBV6-2/TRBV6-3,CASSHTPHRYTGELFF,TGTGCCAGCAGTCACACACCGCACAGATACACCGGGGAGCTGTTTTTT
TRBJ1-1,NA,many,TRBV29-1,CSVDHGGDTEAFF,TGCAGCGTTGACCACGGAGGGGACACTGAAGCTTTCTTT
TRBJ2-7,TRBD1,many,TRBV6-1,CACRGQGRLINYEQYF,TGTGCCTGCCGAGGACAGGGAAGACTAATAAACTACGAGCAGTACTTC
TRBJ2-7,NA,many,TRBV24-1,CATAGPPNYEQYF,TGTGCCACGGCGGGACCCCCGAACTACGAGCAGTACTTC
TRBJ2-5,TRBD1,many,TRBV11-1,CASSPGTGGMETQYF,TGTGCCAGCAGCCCCGGGACAGGGGGCATGGAGACCCAGTACTTC
TRBJ2-3,NA,NA,TRBV5-1,CASSPGLNTDTQYF,TGCGCCAGCAGCCCGGGACTTAACACAGATACGCAGTATTTT
TRBJ2-7,NA,NA,TRBV3-1,CASRGLDTYEQYF,TGTGCCAGCAGGGGACTGGATACCTACGAGCAGTACTTC
TRBJ2-7,TRBD1,many,TRBV12-3/TRBV12-4,CASSPEGQEPYEQYF,TGTGCCAGCAGTCCGGAAGGACAGGAGCCCTACGAGCAGTACTTC
TRBJ1-2,TRBD1,many,TRBV28,CASSPAQDRGYGYTF,TGTGCCAGCAGTCCCGCCCAGGACAGGGGCTATGGCTACACCTTC
TRBJ1-2,NA,many,TRBV6-5,CASSSQTGNYGYTF,TGTGCCAGCAGTTCTCAGACAGGAAACTATGGCTACACCTTC
TRBJ2-5,NA,many,TRBV18,CASSPRNQQETQYF,TGTGCCAGCTCACCACGAAACCAACAAGAGACCCAGTACTTC
TRBJ1-5,NA,once,TRBV12-3/TRBV12-4,CASSLALNADQPQHF,TGTGCCAGCAGTTTAGCGCTAAATGCGGATCAGCCCCAGCATTTT
TRBJ1-1,NA,few,TRBV12-5,CASALGWGITGNTEAFF,TGTGCTAGTGCTTTGGGGTGGGGGATCACAGGGAACACTGAAGCTTTCTTT
TRBJ2-5,NA,many,TRBV24-1,CATSDQDLAKTQYF,TGTGCCACCAGTGACCAGGACCTGGCTAAGACCCAGTACTTC
TRBJ2-7,NA,many,TRBV7-8,CASSIGTVNEQYF,TGTGCCAGCAGCATTGGCACCGTCAACGAGCAGTACTTC